A single sample gave rise to the 31 T cell receptor beta chains below, sequenced in a study of CD8+CD57+ T cells in acquired aplastic anemia. Whoever was chosen for sequencing had shown CD8+CD57+ cell expansion by flow cytometry. TCR beta VDJ and CDR3 profiling used genomic DNA as template. TCRdb re-called the reads with MiXCR, one entry per CDR3 protein. The sample carries some 170,000 distinct CDR3 sequences, roughly 63% recorded once. The sample taken for sequencing was sorted CD4+, CD8+, or CD8+CD57+ T cells (not recorded which) from PBMCs. All receptors come from a human donor with aplastic anemia.

The chain employs TRBV4-3 and TRBJ2-7, with TRBD2 matching over 7 bases. V trimming: 1 base; J trimming: 3 bases; junction bases outside the gene matches: 3. This CDR3 comprises 14 residues. Germline loops: CDR1 LGHNA, CDR2 YSLEER. CDR3 region: CASSQASGVYEQYF. In DNA, the CDR3 is TGCGCCAGCAGCCAAGCCAGCGGGGTCTACGAGCAGTACTTC.

V and J are TRBV29-1 and TRBJ1-2, with D unresolved. Looked up from germline, CDR1 is SQVTM and CDR2 is ANQGSEA. V was cut by 7 bases and J by 6 bases, with 15 bases left in between. CDR3 size: 12 residues. CDR3 residues: CSAGRPSDGYTF. CDR3 coding DNA: TGCAGCGCCGGCCGACCCAGCGATGGCTACACCTTC. Drawing the rest from reference TRBV29-1 and TRBJ1-2, the complete variable domain is SAVISQKPSRDICQRGTSLTIQCQVDSQVTMMFWYRQQPGQSLTLIATANQGSEATYESGFVIDKFPISRPNLTFSTLTVSNMSPEDSSIYLCSAGRPSDGYTFGSGTRLTVV.

J is TRBJ2-2 and V is TRBV5-1; the D gene is possibly TRBD2 (5 bases). This CDR3 has 14 amino acids. V was shortened by 2 bases and J by 2 bases, with 7 bases between the two germline ends. Per germline, CDR1 SGHRS and CDR2 YFSETQ. The CDR3 DNA is TGCGCCAGCAGCTTTGAGGGTAACACCGGGGAGCTGTTTTTT. Its protein product is CASSFEGNTGELFF. The complete variable domain, with remaining parts taken from reference TRBV5-1 and TRBJ2-2, reads KAGVTQTPRYLIKTRGQQVTLSCSPISGHRSVSWYQQTPGQGLQFLFEYFSETQRNKGNFPGRFSGRQFSNSRSEMNVSTLELGDSALYLCASSFEGNTGELFFGEGSRLTVL.

The gene calls are TRBV9 and TRBJ2-1; TRBD2 matches 7 bases. CDR3 size: 15 residues. The germline CDR1 and CDR2 sequences are SGDLS and YYNGEE. The V segment lost 0 bases and the J segment 4 bases; nucleotides outside the gene matches: 4. The CDR3: CASSVAGGHYNEQFF. The CDR3 nucleotides are TGTGCCAGCAGCGTAGCGGGGGGTCATTACAATGAGCAGTTCTTC. Based on the CDR3 plus reference TRBV9 and TRBJ2-1, the full variable domain is DSGVTQTPKHLITATGQRVTLRCSPRSGDLSVYWYQQSLDQGLQFLIQYYNGEERAKGNILERFSAQQFPDLHSELNLSSLELGDSALYFCASSVAGGHYNEQFFGPGTRLTVL.

The chain combines TRBV11-2 with TRBJ2-7, with 8 bases lining up with TRBD2. CDR3 size: 15 residues. Looked up from germline, CDR1 is SGHAT and CDR2 is FQNNGV. V was pared by 4 bases and J by 3 bases, with 8 bases of the junction left unmatched. CDR3 bases: TGTGCCAGCAGCTGGTCGCATAGCGGGATCTACGAGCAGTACTTC. This encodes CASSWSHSGIYEQYF.

Many counts were recorded for this clonotype. This sequence joins TRBV10-3 and TRBJ2-7; unclear D gene. CDR1 ENHRY and CDR2 SYGVKD come from the germline V gene. The CDR3 contains 11 residues. The V end was cut by 0 bases, the J end by 7 bases, with 4 bases between. CDR3 bases: TGTGCCATCAGTGAGTCAGCTGAGCAGTACTTC. This sequence encodes CAISESAEQYF.

This clonotype came up once. This chain connects TRBV7-3 to TRBJ1-2, with 8 positions matching TRBD1. The V gene's germline CDR1 is SGHTA and CDR2 FQGTGA. The CDR3 runs to 15 residues. With V trimmed by 5 bases and J by 4 bases, 9 bases remained unmatched. The CDR3 nucleotides read TGTGCCAGCAGCATAGGGGGACAGGATCGCTATGGCTACACCTTC. Its translation is CASSIGGQDRYGYTF.

The chain combines TRBV9 with TRBJ2-5; 12 nucleotides match TRBD2. V was clipped by 0 bases and J by 4 bases; unmatched bases: 4. Germline V gene data show CDR1 as SGDLS and CDR2 as YYNGEE. The CDR3 is 16 amino acids. The CDR3 region has the DNA TGTGCCAGCAGCGTAGGGGCTAGCGGGGGGGCAGAGACCCAGTACTTC. Protein: CASSVGASGGAETQYF.

This clonotype was recorded once. This chain connects TRBV6-2 or TRBV6-3 to TRBJ1-2; 10 positions match TRBD1. Looked up from germline, CDR1 is MNHEY and CDR2 is SVGEGT. The CDR3 loop spans 14 amino acids. V was clipped by 0 bases and J by 6 bases; unmatched bases: 1. Here the CDR3 DNA reads TGTGCCAGCAGTTACTCGACAGGGGGCGATGGCTACACCTTC. Its protein is CASSYSTGGDGYTF.

This CDR3 reads CATSTVGHPLDEQFF. The CDR3 nucleotides read TGTGCCACCAGCACAGTGGGCCACCCCTTGGATGAGCAGTTCTTC. The chain uses TRBV15 and TRBJ2-1; D ambiguous. The CDR3 is 15 residues long. V lost 4 bases and J 8 bases, leaving 18 bases between the germline ends. Germline V lookup: CDR1 LNHNV, CDR2 YYDKDF (reference sequence).

The chain has TRBV2 and TRBJ2-4, with D tentatively TRBD1 or TRBD2 (5 bases each). The CDR3 is made up of 13 amino acids. Germline V CDR1 and CDR2: SNHLY, FYNNEI. V was trimmed by 4 bases and J by 9 bases, leaving 13 bases between them. DNA of the CDR3: TGTGCCAGCAGTGTGAGGGATGGGGGCATTCAGTACTTC. As protein: CASSVRDGGIQYF.

This clonotype turned up a few times. The gene calls are TRBV9 and TRBJ2-5; 13 nucleotides agree with TRBD2. Per germline, CDR1 SGDLS and CDR2 YYNGEE. This CDR3 contains 16 residues. Losses at the gene ends were 4 bases for V and 1 base for J; bases not matched to a gene: 4. The CDR3 protein is CASSIGTSGTQETQYF. CDR3 nucleotides: TGTGCCAGCAGCATCGGGACTAGCGGGACCCAAGAGACCCAGTACTTC.

This clonotype was picked up a small number of times. The rearrangement links TRBV19 to TRBJ1-2, with 10 bases fitting TRBD1. The ends lost 4 bases at V and 7 bases at J; junction bases unmatched: 9. Germline CDR1 and CDR2: LNHDA and SQIVND (reference sequence). The CDR3 is 15 amino acids. The CDR3 bases are TGTGCCAGTAGTAGGGGACAGGGGAGTGGCGTTGGCTACACCTTC. It encodes CASSRGQGSGVGYTF.

The chain links TRBV20-1 to TRBJ2-7; tentatively, D is TRBD1 (6 bases). This CDR3 is 14 amino acids long. Trimming left V 5 bases short and J 3 bases short, with 17 bases between. The germline gives CDR1 DFQATT, CDR2 SNEGSKA (reference sequence). The CDR3 is CSAARDTNFYEQYF. CDR3 in DNA: TGCAGTGCTGCCCGGGACACAAACTTCTACGAGCAGTACTTC.

This clonotype came up once. The gene calls are TRBV5-1 and TRBJ2-3; 10 positions match TRBD2. V shed 4 bases, J shed 4 bases, and the junction held 6 bases outside the gene matches. CDR3 length equals 15 residues. The V gene's germline CDR1 is SGHRS and CDR2 YFSETQ. The CDR3 here is CASSAWTSGADTQYF. As DNA, the CDR3 is TGCGCCAGCAGCGCCTGGACTAGCGGCGCAGATACGCAGTATTTT.

Ten or more counts support this clonotype. This chain connects TRBV4-2 to TRBJ2-7; the match to TRBD1 covers 8 bases. Per the germline V gene, CDR1 is LGHNA and CDR2 is YNFKEQ. This CDR3 contains 18 residues. Trimming took 0 bases from V and 4 from J; bases not matched to a gene: 14. The CDR3 DNA reads TGTGCCAGCAGCCAAGATGTGCGGGACAGGTGGTTGGTGTACGAGCAGTACTTC. Residues: CASSQDVRDRWLVYEQYF.

With regard to this clonotype: With a much larger clone just one base away, this may be a read error. V and J are TRBV7-9 and TRBJ1-4; 9 bases match TRBD1. The CDR3 consists of 19 residues. CDR1 is SEHNR, CDR2 FQNEAQ, per germline (reference sequence). The J segment lost 8 bases and the V segment lost 6 bases, leaving 22 bases of the junction unmatched. The CDR3 DNA reads as TGTGCCAGCAGGTTTACGGAGGCGGGGAACAGGGGGCGCGTCGAAAAACTGTTTTTT. It encodes CASRFTEAGNRGRVEKLFF.

Details on this clonotype: Relative to the germline gene, one junction end is altered; a read error may explain this. The chain has TRBV2 and TRBJ2-7; D gene unclear. Per germline, CDR1 SNHLY and CDR2 FYNNEI. This CDR3 region has 12 residues. The CDR3 DNA reads as TGTGCCAGCGGTGAATGGGATTACGAGCAGTGCTTC. Translating it yields CASGEWDYEQCF.

The chain links TRBV25-1 to TRBJ2-1; TRBD1 or TRBD2 may be the D gene (5 bases each). This CDR3 has 14 amino acids. Trimming left V 5 bases short and J 5 bases short, with 13 bases between. CDR1 and CDR2 (germline): MGHDK, SYGVNS. CDR3 protein: CASSPPGRDNEQFF. The CDR3 DNA sequence: TGTGCCAGCAGTCCCCCAGGGCGGGACAATGAGCAGTTCTTC.

This clonotype appeared many times. The chain joins TRBV19 to TRBJ2-2; 12 bases map to TRBD2. J lost 5 bases, V lost 6 bases, and 4 bases had no gene match. The CDR3 spans 15 residues. CDR1 LNHDA and CDR2 SQIVND come from the germline V gene (reference sequence). CDR3 sequence (DNA): TGTGCCAGTAGCCCTAGCGGGGGGGAAACCGGGGAGCTGTTTTTT. Translating it yields CASSPSGGETGELFF.

The V call is TRBV7-2, the J call TRBJ1-2, with TRBD1 identical over 7 bases. The CDR3 runs 15 residues. CDR1 SGHTA and CDR2 FQGNSA come from the germline V gene. The V gene end was trimmed by 2 bases and the J gene end by 7 bases; junction bases not matched to a gene: 10. The CDR3 reads CASSLMQGVMIGYTF. The CDR3, as DNA: TGTGCCAGCAGCTTAATGCAGGGGGTAATGATTGGCTACACCTTC.

V is TRBV9 and J is TRBJ1-1; D remains ambiguous. V lost 1 base, J lost 6 bases, and 19 bases lay in between. Germline V gives CDR1 SGDLS, CDR2 YYNGEE. This CDR3 spans 16 amino acids. For the CDR3, the DNA is TGTGCCAGCAGCGTAAATTCGGCCTCTGTTGGGGCTGAAGCTTTCTTT. It is translated as CASSVNSASVGAEAFF.

The chain has TRBV27 and TRBJ2-1, with unresolved D. The CDR3 is made up of 11 amino acids. Trimming stripped 6 bases from V and 3 bases from J, with 3 bases between. The germline gives CDR1 MNHEY, CDR2 SMNVEV (reference sequence). Here the CDR3 reads CASRVYNEQFF. In nucleotides, the CDR3 is TGTGCCAGCAGAGTCTACAATGAGCAGTTCTTC.

V gene TRBV5-6 combines with J gene TRBJ2-7; D unclear. V gave up 1 base and J gave up 3 bases, with 11 bases separating them. There are 14 residues in the CDR3. CDR1 SGHDT and CDR2 YYEEEE come from the germline V gene. As DNA, the CDR3 is TGTGCCAGCAGCTTGAGGAGTTTTAGCTACGAGCAGTACTTC. Translated, it gives CASSLRSFSYEQYF.

This clonotype appeared many times. The V and J genes are TRBV7-2 and TRBJ2-3; TRBD2 agrees at 11 bases. The V gene end was trimmed by 2 bases and the J gene end by 11 bases; junction bases not matched to a gene: 3. This CDR3 spans 13 amino acids. Germline-derived CDR1 and CDR2 are SGHTA and FQGNSA. Written as DNA, the CDR3 is TGTGCCAGCAGCTTATGGGGACTAGCGGAGCAGTATTTT. It specifies CASSLWGLAEQYF.

The rearrangement uses TRBV29-1 and TRBJ2-1; D is undetermined. Trimming removed 4 bases at V and 8 bases at J, with 9 bases between. The CDR3 consists of 11 residues. The V gene's germline CDR1 is SQVTM and CDR2 ANQGSEA. For the CDR3, the DNA is TGCAGCGTTGCCCCGACTTATGAGCAGTTCTTC. Protein: CSVAPTYEQFF.

This sequence joins TRBV15 and TRBJ2-7; D uncertain. CDR1 is LNHNV, CDR2 YYDKDF, per germline (reference sequence). This CDR3 has 13 amino acids. Between the trimmed V and J ends, which lost 0 bases and 4 bases, there was a span of 7 bases. Here the CDR3 reads CATSRDPSYEQYF. The CDR3 DNA reads TGTGCCACCAGCAGAGATCCTAGTTACGAGCAGTACTTC.

CDR3 nucleotides: TGTGCCAGCAGCTTAGTTGGGGGGGGCGGAGGCTACACCTTC. It translates to CASSLVGGGGGYTF. This chain joins TRBV7-2 and TRBJ1-2; D possibly corresponds to TRBD1 (6 bases). Germline CDR1 is SGHTA and CDR2 is FQGNSA. The CDR3 loop spans 14 amino acids. The V and J ends lost 1 base and 8 bases respectively, with 14 bases between them.

The chain links TRBV5-1 to TRBJ1-6, with a tentative D call TRBD1 (5 bases). With 0 bases removed from V and 10 bases from J, the gap between germline ends came to 8 bases. Germline values: CDR1 SGHRS, CDR2 YFSETQ. The CDR3 covers 13 residues. The CDR3 DNA is TGCGCCAGCAGCTTGGACAGGCAATCACCCCTCCACTTT. This translates into CASSLDRQSPLHF.

This clonotype occurred once. V and J are TRBV7-9 and TRBJ1-5, with unresolved D. Germline V gene lookup returns CDR1 SEHNR and CDR2 FQNEAQ (reference sequence). The CDR3 consists of 12 residues. The V gene lost 5 bases and the J gene lost 7 bases, with 9 bases spanning the gap. In nucleotides, the CDR3 is TGTGCCAGCAGCAAGGGTGTGCAGCCCCAGCATTTT. Amino acids: CASSKGVQPQHF.

This clonotype was observed a few times. The chain is built from TRBV27 and TRBJ2-2; D ambiguous. In germline, CDR1 is MNHEY, CDR2 SMNVEV (reference sequence). The CDR3 covers 13 residues. Trimming shortened V by 0 bases and J by 6 bases, and 5 bases separated the two germline ends. Written as DNA, the CDR3 is TGTGCCAGCAGTTTATCCTCGGCCGGGGAGCTGTTTTTT. Its protein is CASSLSSAGELFF.